This T cell receptor beta chain was found in a study of chemoradiotherapy in HPV16-positive cancers. Broader study findings: For HPV16-positive patients, expanding HPV-responsive T cells associated with longer recurrence-free survival.

Comments on this clone: Its antigen is still unknown.

The protocol was immunoSEQ multiplex PCR, while the TCRdb copy is restricted to in-frame clones and leaves out a portion. Among about 25,000 clones, roughly 92% were seen once, and the ten largest hold about a fifth. Per the germline V gene, CDR1 is SGHRS and CDR2 is YFSETQ. The CDR3 contains 13 residues. Losses at the gene ends were 4 bases for V and 3 bases for J; bases not matched to a gene: 4. The clonotype comes from a human donor with HPV-associated anogenital cancer. This sequence joins TRBV5-1 and TRBJ2-7; 7 positions match TRBD1. The starting material was blood, obtained from a patient who underwent chemoradiotherapy. CDR3: CASSRDSFYEQYF. CDR3 sequence (DNA): TGCGCCAGCAGCAGGGACAGTTTCTACGAGCAGTACTTC. The whole variable domain, remainder taken from reference TRBV5-1 and TRBJ2-7, is KAGVTQTPRYLIKTRGQQVTLSCSPISGHRSVSWYQQTPGQGLQFLFEYFSETQRNKGNFPGRFSGRQFSNSRSEMNVSTLELGDSALYLCASSRDSFYEQYFGPGTRLTVT.